Listed here is a single TCR beta chain. The data stem from a study of blood T cell repertoires in COVID-19. Study details: Some COVID-19 samples were acute and others convalescent; all came from the United States, Italy and Spain. Sources were T cells, B-cell-depleted T cells, or PBMCs; the material itself was cDNA or gDNA.

Original processing methods: Estimation of nucleated cell counts was performed using reference gene primer amplification. Clones were read by immunoSEQ multiplex PCR, and TCRdb kept only the in-frame ones, dropping some. V and J calls and clone size follow that table, whereas D and trimming were derived from the DNA. The sample contains 140,000 or so clones, under 80% of which appear only once. The CDR3 consists of 14 residues. The V end was cut by 4 bases, the J end by 3 bases, with 13 bases between. Looked up from germline, CDR1 is MNHEY and CDR2 is SMNVEV (reference sequence). The clonotype comes from a man in his sixties with acute or convalescent COVID-19. Sequenced input: peripheral blood. V and J are TRBV27 and TRBJ2-7, with a possible D match to TRBD2 (5 bases). The CDR3 is CASSSGLLDYEQYF. Here the CDR3 DNA reads TGTGCCAGCAGTTCCGGACTCCTTGACTACGAGCAGTACTTC.